These 27 T cell receptor beta chains were all obtained from the same sample, sequenced in a study of CD8 T cells in Susac syndrome. RNA totalling roughly 0.5 to 1 ug underwent reverse transcription with random hexamers. MiXCR, applied by TCRdb to the immunoSEQ multiplex PCR reads, yields one record per CDR3 protein. Among 150,000 to 200,000 distinct CDR3 sequences listed, roughly 92% were seen once. Material: CD4+ T cells from PBMCs. The receptors originated from a human donor in good health.

The rearrangement joins TRBV3-1 to TRBJ1-1, with TRBD1 as a possible D gene (6 bases). V was clipped by 0 bases and J by 7 bases, with 18 bases between them. Germline-derived CDR1 and CDR2 are LGHDT and YNNKEL (reference sequence). The CDR3 loop spans 16 amino acids. The CDR3 protein is CASSQDITGNVNEAFF. In nucleotides, the CDR3 is TGTGCCAGCAGCCAAGATATCACAGGGAATGTTAATGAAGCTTTCTTT. The complete variable domain, with remaining parts taken from reference TRBV3-1 and TRBJ1-1, reads DTAVSQTPKYLVTQMGNDKSIKCEQNLGHDTMYWYKQDSKKFLKIMFSYNNKELIINETVPNRFSPKSPDKAHLNLHINSLELGDSAVYFCASSQDITGNVNEAFFGQGTRLTVV.

J is TRBJ2-4 and V is TRBV2; 9 bases map to TRBD2. The V gene end was trimmed by 8 bases and the J gene end by 0 bases; junction bases not matched to a gene: 5. Germline assignment: CDR1 SNHLY and CDR2 FYNNEI. The CDR3 consists of 15 residues. The CDR3 loop is CASQRGDLAKNIQYF. In DNA, the CDR3 is TGTGCCAGCCAGCGGGGGGACCTAGCCAAAAACATTCAGTACTTC.

The V call is TRBV28, the J call TRBJ1-2, with 8 bases lining up with TRBD1. The germline gives CDR1 MDHEN, CDR2 SYDVKM. V was clipped by 7 bases and J by 10 bases; unmatched bases: 11. The CDR3 runs to 13 residues. As DNA, the CDR3 is TGTGCCAGCATGGACAGGGCCCCCGTTGACTACACCTTC. It codes for CASMDRAPVDYTF.

As to this clonotype: Germline is not matched at one junction end, which may reflect a read error. The chain joins TRBV7-9 to TRBJ1-3; 7 bases are a match to TRBD1. The V gene's germline CDR1 is SEHNR and CDR2 FQNEAQ (reference sequence). There are 16 residues in the CDR3. CDR3 bases: TGTGCCAGCAGCCCGGTCGGACAGGCCTCTGAAAACACCATATATTTT. This translates into CASSPVGQASENTIYF. The full variable domain, rest sourced from reference TRBV7-9 and TRBJ1-3, is DTGVSQNPRHKITKRGQNVTFRCDPISEHNRLYWYRQTLGQGPEFLTYFQNEAQLEKSRLLSDRFSAERPKGSFSTLEIQRTEQGDSAMYLCASSPVGQASENTIYFGEGSWLTVV.

This clonotype has more than one count but fewer than ten. This chain uses TRBV12-3 or TRBV12-4 with TRBJ2-5; tentative D call: TRBD2 (6 bases). Trimming shortened V by 6 bases and J by 1 base, and 12 bases separated the two germline ends. The CDR3 covers 14 residues. CDR3 in amino acids: CASRLGTGQETQYF. CDR3 sequence (DNA): TGTGCCAGCAGACTTGGGACTGGCCAAGAGACCCAGTACTTC.

This chain uses TRBV6-2 or TRBV6-3 with TRBJ2-1; 7 bases are shared with TRBD1. The V segment lost 6 bases and the J segment 7 bases; nucleotides outside the gene matches: 3. The CDR3 length is 12 residues. The germline gives CDR1 MNHEY, CDR2 SVGEGT. CDR3 region: CASRDRRNEQFF. The CDR3 DNA sequence: TGTGCCAGCAGGGACAGGCGGAATGAGCAGTTCTTC.

This rearrangement joins TRBV20-1 to TRBJ1-6; TRBD1 matches at 8 bases. CDR1 and CDR2 from the germline V gene are DFQATT and SNEGSKA (reference sequence). Trimming at V came to 4 bases and at J to 9 bases, leaving 5 bases not matched to a gene. The CDR3 spans 13 residues. The CDR3 nucleotides read TGCAGTGCTACCGGACAGGGAGCTTCACCCCTCCACTTT. Protein sequence: CSATGQGASPLHF.

This clonotype was seen once. This rearrangement joins TRBV29-1 to TRBJ2-2, with 8 bases that match TRBD1. Trimming at V came to 7 bases and at J to 0 bases, leaving 1 base not matched to a gene. Germline lookup yields CDR1 SQVTM and CDR2 ANQGSEA. This CDR3 spans 13 amino acids. In DNA, the CDR3 is TGCAGCGCGGACAGGGCGAACACCGGGGAGCTGTTTTTT. Protein product: CSADRANTGELFF.

The chain combines TRBV7-2 with TRBJ2-1, with 7 positions matching TRBD2. The V and J ends lost 4 bases and 0 bases, in that order; junction bases with no gene match: 6. The CDR3 contains 16 residues. Per the germline V gene, CDR1 is SGHTA and CDR2 is FQGNSA. The CDR3 DNA is TGTGCCAGCAGCTCAACTCCTAGCGGCTCCTACAATGAGCAGTTCTTC. Translation gives CASSSTPSGSYNEQFF. The full variable domain, in which reference TRBV7-2 and TRBJ2-1 provide the parts outside the CDR3, is GAGVSQSPSNKVTEKGKDVELRCDPISGHTALYWYRQSLGQGLEFLIYFQGNSAPDKSGLPSDRFSAERTGGSVSTLTIQRTQQEDSAVYLCASSSTPSGSYNEQFFGPGTRLTVL.

The chain combines TRBV13 with TRBJ1-1; a possible D gene is TRBD1 (5 bases). Looked up from germline, CDR1 is PRHDT and CDR2 is FYEKMQ (reference sequence). CDR3 length: 14 amino acids. The germline V and J ends were trimmed by 0 bases and 1 base, with 6 bases remaining between them. Here the CDR3 DNA reads TGTGCCAGCAGCTTAGGCAGGGCGAACACTGAAGCTTTCTTT. It yields the protein CASSLGRANTEAFF. Filled out from reference TRBV13 and TRBJ1-1, the complete variable domain reads AAGVIQSPRHLIKEKRETATLKCYPIPRHDTVYWYQQGPGQDPQFLISFYEKMQSDKGSIPDRFSAQQFSDYHSELNMSSLELGDSALYFCASSLGRANTEAFFGQGTRLTVV.

V is TRBV7-2 and J is TRBJ2-1, with D tentatively TRBD2 (6 bases). The germline V gene has CDR1 SGHTA and CDR2 FQGNSA. Trimming removed 5 bases at V and 3 bases at J, with 14 bases between. The CDR3 has 15 amino acids. CDR3 amino acids: CASSRIADLYNEQFF. Written as DNA, the CDR3 is TGTGCCAGCAGCCGTATAGCGGATCTCTACAATGAGCAGTTCTTC.

CDR3 DNA: TGTGCCAGCAGCCAGACAGGGGGACAGGGCAATCAGCCCCAGCATTTT. This gives the protein CASSQTGGQGNQPQHF. The genes are TRBV3-1 and TRBJ1-5, with TRBD1 matching 9 bases. J gave up 2 bases and V 3 bases, and 5 bases lay outside the gene matches. The CDR3 is 16 residues long. The V gene's germline CDR1 is LGHDT and CDR2 YNNKEL (reference sequence).

The chain carries TRBV5-1 and TRBJ2-1; D possibly corresponds to TRBD2 (5 bases). The CDR3 spans 15 residues. V gave up 0 bases and J gave up 7 bases, with 14 bases separating them. The germline V gene encodes CDR1 SGHRS and CDR2 YFSETQ. The CDR3 loop reads CASSLETLGLNEQFF. CDR3 nucleotide sequence: TGCGCCAGCAGCTTGGAAACTCTTGGACTGAATGAGCAGTTCTTC.

The chain has TRBV6-6 and TRBJ2-2; D is uncertain. Germline-derived CDR1 and CDR2 are MNHNY and SVGAGI (reference sequence). The V end was cut by 0 bases, the J end by 4 bases, with 6 bases between. This CDR3 has 14 amino acids. Here the CDR3 reads CASSYSRPTGELFF. Written as DNA, the CDR3 is TGTGCCAGCAGTTACTCAAGACCCACCGGGGAGCTGTTTTTT.

This clonotype came up once. This chain joins TRBV7-2 and TRBJ1-6; TRBD1 is a possible D gene (6 bases). There are 12 residues in the CDR3. Germline CDR1 is SGHTA and CDR2 is FQGNSA. V was clipped by 4 bases and J by 13 bases, with 11 bases between them. CDR3 sequence (DNA): TGTGCCAGCAGCTCCAACAGGGAGCCCCTCCACTTT. Protein: CASSSNREPLHF.

This chain links TRBV9 with TRBJ2-2; no firm D call. CDR1 and CDR2 from the germline V gene are SGDLS and YYNGEE. The V end lost 4 bases, the J end lost 0 bases, and 7 bases lay between the germline ends. The CDR3 has 14 amino acids. The CDR3 sequence: CASSIHSNTGELFF. The CDR3 DNA reads TGTGCCAGCAGCATCCACTCGAACACCGGGGAGCTGTTTTTT.

V gene TRBV5-1 combines with J gene TRBJ2-5; D is undetermined. CDR1 and CDR2 (germline): SGHRS, YFSETQ. Trimming stripped 0 bases from V and 9 bases from J, with 12 bases between. The CDR3 extends over 13 amino acids. The CDR3 nucleotides read TGCGCCAGCAGCTTGGGAAGCTCTGCGGCCCAGTACTTC. Translated, it gives CASSLGSSAAQYF.

V is TRBV29-1 and J is TRBJ2-1, with D maybe TRBD2 (6 bases). The ends were cut back, 6 bases at V and 4 bases at J, with 13 bases in the middle. Germline V CDR1 and CDR2: SQVTM, ANQGSEA. The CDR3 is 13 residues long. This CDR3 reads CSVMTGGYNEQFF. CDR3 coding DNA: TGCAGCGTGATGACTGGGGGGTACAATGAGCAGTTCTTC.

CDR3 sequence: CSGRNTNEKLFF. CDR3 DNA sequence: TGCAGCGGACGAAATACTAATGAAAAACTGTTTTTT. The chain uses TRBV29-1 and TRBJ1-4, with D hard to call. The CDR3 covers 12 residues. Trimming stripped 7 bases from V and 2 bases from J, with 8 bases between. Germline V gives CDR1 SQVTM, CDR2 ANQGSEA.

V is TRBV20-1 and J is TRBJ2-5; D unresolved. The CDR3 totals 13 residues. CDR1 DFQATT and CDR2 SNEGSKA come from the germline V gene (reference sequence). V was trimmed by 6 bases and J by 2 bases, leaving 13 bases between them. CDR3 loop: CSASLVSQETQYF. The CDR3 DNA sequence: TGCAGTGCGAGCCTCGTGTCGCAAGAGACCCAGTACTTC.

The rearrangement joins TRBV20-1 to TRBJ2-5; D is unclear. Trimming removed 1 base from V and 6 bases from J, with 9 bases in between. The germline gives CDR1 DFQATT, CDR2 SNEGSKA (reference sequence). The CDR3 sequence is 12 residues long. CDR3 loop: CSARVMGKTQYF. The CDR3 DNA follows: TGCAGTGCTAGAGTAATGGGGAAGACCCAGTACTTC.

The chain joins TRBV20-1 to TRBJ1-2; 7 nucleotides agree with TRBD1. This CDR3 contains 14 residues. J lost 4 bases, V lost 1 base, and 6 bases had no gene match. Looked up from germline, CDR1 is DFQATT and CDR2 is SNEGSKA (reference sequence). The CDR3 protein is CSARGGTVRYGYTF. Here the CDR3 DNA reads TGCAGTGCTAGAGGGGGGACAGTTCGCTATGGCTACACCTTC.

The chain carries TRBV6-6 and TRBJ1-1; 7 nucleotides align to TRBD1. The CDR3 is 14 residues long. Per the germline V gene, CDR1 is MNHNY and CDR2 is SVGAGI (reference sequence). V dropped 6 bases and J dropped 5; count of bases not matched to a gene: 9. The chain's CDR3 is CASSSTGEGTEAFF. CDR3 in DNA: TGTGCCAGCAGCTCAACAGGGGAAGGGACTGAAGCTTTCTTT.

This sequence joins TRBV7-2 and TRBJ2-2; D remains ambiguous. Germline V gene sequence: CDR1 SGHTA, CDR2 FQGNSA. The CDR3 contains 15 residues. V was pared by 5 bases and J by 1 base, with 11 bases between. CDR3 nucleotide sequence: TGTGCCAGCAGCCAAACAAACCAGAACACCGGGGAGCTGTTTTTT. This codes for CASSQTNQNTGELFF.

This clonotype was observed once. The J gene is TRBJ2-5, the V gene TRBV5-1; TRBD2 aligns across 15 bases. V lost 3 bases, J lost 4 bases, and 7 bases stayed unmatched. The germline CDR1 and CDR2 sequences are SGHRS and YFSETQ. This CDR3 is 17 amino acids long. For the CDR3, the DNA is TGCGCCAGCAGCTACGGGACTAGCGGGGGGTCGGGAGAGACCCAGTACTTC. Translation gives CASSYGTSGGSGETQYF.

The chain joins TRBV5-1 to TRBJ2-5, with a tentative D call TRBD2 (6 bases). The V and J ends lost 4 bases and 4 bases respectively, with 23 bases between them. Germline CDR1 is SGHRS and CDR2 is YFSETQ. This CDR3 is 17 amino acids long. The CDR3 here is CASSPWRGGTSLETQYF. The CDR3 region has the DNA TGCGCCAGCAGCCCCTGGCGGGGCGGGACTTCGCTAGAGACCCAGTACTTC.

V is TRBV19 and J is TRBJ1-1; a possible D gene is TRBD1 (5 bases). Germline-derived CDR1 and CDR2 are LNHDA and SQIVND (reference sequence). This CDR3 region has 12 residues. Trimming removed 6 bases at V and 6 bases at J, with 11 bases between. The CDR3 here is CASSPRGPEAFF. Here the CDR3 DNA reads TGTGCCAGTAGCCCTCGGGGACCTGAAGCTTTCTTT.